This T cell receptor (beta chain) was observed in a study of T cell repertoires in cytomegalovirus infection. Broader study findings: Totalled public TCR beta family frequency picked out people who carried CMV plus the relevant HLA.

TCRdb redid the calling of the reads with MiXCR, one entry per CDR3 protein. The data contain 300,000 to 400,000 distinct CDR3 sequences, approximately 9.5% of them singletons. This CDR3 spans 14 amino acids. Germline lookup yields CDR1 LGHNA and CDR2 YNFKEQ. J gave up 0 bases and V 4 bases, and 2 bases lay outside the gene matches. This clonotype has a count of ten or more. Its matching antigen is unknown. V gene TRBV4-2 combines with J gene TRBJ1-1; 7 nucleotides line up with TRBD1. The sequenced material came from PBMCs. This clonotype originated in a human donor in good health (CMV status not recorded). Some clones in this sample may be carry-over from other donors' samples. In nucleotides, the CDR3 is TGTGCCAGCAGCCCGACAGGGATGAACACTGAAGCTTTCTTT. The encoded protein is CASSPTGMNTEAFF.